Listed below are T cell receptor beta chains from one sample, sequenced in a study of shared clonotypes between healthy human individuals. The method was immunoSEQ multiplex PCR; TCRdb's version includes in-frame clones alone and lacks a portion of them. Among around 300,000 clones listed, around 87% were seen once. Sample: memory CD8+ T cells sorted from blood. All receptors come from a man between 18 and 29 years old in good health. CDR3s include the opening cysteine and the closing phenylalanine or tryptophan. D genes are given only for firm matches. Rows give clone size only sometimes, using once, few, many, or a class for an expanded clone.

d_call	clone_size	v_call	cdr3_length	j_call	cdr3_nt	cdr3_aa
TRBD2	-	TRBV2	16	TRBJ2-2	TGTGCCAGCAGTGACAGCGCCACTAGCGGCGCCGGGGAGCTGTTTTTT	CASSDSATSGAGELFF
-	-	TRBV19	13	TRBJ2-7	TGTGCCAGTAGTATATTTTTAGGGCACGAGCAGTACTTC	CASSIFLGHEQYF
-	-	TRBV7-9	12	TRBJ2-2	TGTGCCAGCAGCTTCGGGGCCGGGGAGCTGTTTTTT	CASSFGAGELFF
TRBD1	-	TRBV4-1	16	TRBJ1-2	TGCGCCAGCAGCCTGGGAAGTGGACAGGGGAACTATGGCTACACCTTC	CASSLGSGQGNYGYTF
-	-	TRBV7-8	14	TRBJ2-3	TGTGCCAGCAGCTTAGTTGTTTCCGCAGATACGCAGTATTTT	CASSLVVSADTQYF
-	-	TRBV19	14	TRBJ2-5	TGTGCCAGTTCCGGGTCAGCGGCCGAAGAGACCCAGTACTTC	CASSGSAAEETQYF
-	-	TRBV5-8	14	TRBJ1-2	TGTGCCAGCAGCCCAGCCCCAGGAGGATATGGCTACACCTTC	CASSPAPGGYGYTF
-	-	TRBV2	14	TRBJ1-1	TGTGCCAGCACTGTAGGGGGGGAGAACACTGAAGCTTTCTTT	CASTVGGENTEAFF
-	-	TRBV19	14	TRBJ2-3	TGTGCCAGTAAGGGCAGTATGTGGCCAGATACGCAGTATTTT	CASKGSMWPDTQYF
-	-	TRBV5-4	15	TRBJ2-1	TGTGCCAGCAGCTTGGTCGAGGGGGCCTACAATGAGCAGTTCTTC	CASSLVEGAYNEQFF
-	-	TRBV7-9	14	TRBJ1-2	TGTGCCAGCAGCCAAGAGATTATAATGGATGGCTACACCTTC	CASSQEIIMDGYTF
-	-	TRBV7-9	15	TRBJ2-4	TGTGCCAGCAGCCCCACACGTGGGGGTCTGGACATTCAGTACTTC	CASSPTRGGLDIQYF
-	-	TRBV7-9	15	TRBJ1-1	TGTGCCAGCAGCCCAACACAGGGACTGAACACTGAAGCTTTCTTT	CASSPTQGLNTEAFF
-	-	TRBV7-2	13	TRBJ1-4	TGTGCCAGCAGCTTAACGTGGGATGAAAAACTGTTTTTT	CASSLTWDEKLFF
TRBD2	-	TRBV7-6	17	TRBJ2-2	TGTGCCAGCAGCTTAGGCCCTGCGGGAGTATCCGCCGGGGAGCTGTTTTTT	CASSLGPAGVSAGELFF
-	-	TRBV5-1	18	TRBJ2-1	TGCGCCAGCAGCTCGAACGACGGTCTCTCGCCAAAGTTCAATGAGCAGTTCTTC	CASSSNDGLSPKFNEQFF
TRBD2	-	TRBV28	15	TRBJ2-1	TGTGCCAGCACCAATGAAGCGGGGGAGAACAATGAGCAGTTCTTC	CASTNEAGENNEQFF
-	-	TRBV5-4	12	TRBJ2-2	TGTGCCAGCAGCCCTGCCGGGGGAGAGCTGTTTTTT	CASSPAGGELFF
TRBD2	-	TRBV6-1	15	TRBJ2-7	TGTGCCAGCAGTGAGGGGCTAGCGGGAGACTACGAGCAGTACTTC	CASSEGLAGDYEQYF
-	once	TRBV6-1	14	TRBJ2-7	TGTGCCAGCAGTGAACAAGGCGGGCGGTACGAGCAGTACTTC	CASSEQGGRYEQYF
TRBD2	-	TRBV13	17	TRBJ2-7	TGTGCCAGCAGCCTTAGCGGGAGGGCCTTTTGGTCCTACGAGCAGTACTTC	CASSLSGRAFWSYEQYF
TRBD1	-	TRBV29-1	15	TRBJ1-1	TGCAGCGTGCGCCGGGACAGGGGGCGGGACACTGAAGCTTTCTTT	CSVRRDRGRDTEAFF
TRBD2	-	TRBV7-9	16	TRBJ2-7	TGTGCCAGCAGCCCGGGACTAGCGGACGCGCCCTACGAGCAGTACTTC	CASSPGLADAPYEQYF
-	-	TRBV7-3	13	TRBJ2-7	TGTGCCAGCAGCTTAGGGCAGGGTGGCGAGCAGTACTTC	CASSLGQGGEQYF
TRBD2	few	TRBV5-4	17	TRBJ2-1	TGTGCCAGCAGCGGATATAAGAGCGGGAGCTCCTACAATGAGCAGTTCTTC	CASSGYKSGSSYNEQFF
TRBD1	-	TRBV6-1	15	TRBJ2-2	TGTGCCAGCAGTCCCCACAGGGGGCTTGGCGGGGAGCTGTTTTTT	CASSPHRGLGGELFF
-	-	TRBV7-9	17	TRBJ1-4	TGTGCCAGCAGCTCAGTGGGTACCAGTGCAACTAATGAAAAACTGTTTTTT	CASSSVGTSATNEKLFF
TRBD2	-	TRBV5-6	17	TRBJ2-7	TGTGCCAGCAGCTCCTGGAGGACTAGCGGGAGTATCCACGAGCAGTACTTC	CASSSWRTSGSIHEQYF
-	many	TRBV30	16	TRBJ2-6	TGTGCCTGGAGTTGGGGGGCAGGTTCTGGGGCCAACGTCCTGACTTTC	CAWSWGAGSGANVLTF
-	once	TRBV7-6	13	TRBJ1-1	TGTGCCAGCAGCTTATTCCCGGGCACTGAAGCTTTCTTT	CASSLFPGTEAFF
-	-	TRBV18	12	TRBJ2-3	TGTGCCAGCTCACCACCGGGGGATACGCAGTATTTT	CASSPPGDTQYF
-	-	TRBV2	17	TRBJ2-3	TGTGCCAGCACTACCGGGGTAGGGGGGCCAATCACAGATACGCAGTATTTT	CASTTGVGGPITDTQYF
-	-	TRBV9	13	TRBJ1-3	TGTGCCAGCAGCGTTATCTCTGGAAACACCATATATTTT	CASSVISGNTIYF
TRBD1	-	TRBV2	15	TRBJ1-4	TGTGCCAGCAGTTTGCAGGGACAGGGAAGTGAAAAACTGTTTTTT	CASSLQGQGSEKLFF
-	-	TRBV6-5	14	TRBJ2-1	TGTGCCAGCACCTCATATATGGAGGGTGGTGAGCAGTTCTTC	CASTSYMEGGEQFF
-	-	TRBV7-6	14	TRBJ2-2	TGTGCCAGCAAGTCAGGGCCCCTCGCCGGGGAGCTGTTTTTT	CASKSGPLAGELFF
-	-	TRBV5-4	13	TRBJ2-1	TGTGCCAGCAGCTTCCGGGACCCTAATGAGCAGTTCTTC	CASSFRDPNEQFF
-	-	TRBV18	10	TRBJ2-5	TGTGCCAGCTCCGAAGAGACCCAGTACTTC	CASSEETQYF
TRBD1	-	TRBV6-6	15	TRBJ2-7	TGTGCCAGCAGCCCGGACAGGGCCCCAACCTACGAGCAGTACTTC	CASSPDRAPTYEQYF
-	-	TRBV29-1	12	TRBJ1-2	TGCAGCGTGGTACAGGTAACCGGTGGCTACACCTTC	CSVVQVTGGYTF